The rows below give T cell receptor beta chains drawn from one sample of a study of blood T cell repertoires in COVID-19. The method was immunoSEQ multiplex PCR; TCRdb's version includes in-frame clones alone and lacks a portion of them. Among about 260,000 clones, approximately 81% were seen once, and the ten largest hold 4% to 5%. The sequenced material came from peripheral blood. The receptors derive from a man aged 55-75 years with acute or convalescent COVID-19. Each CDR3 is given with its conserved first and last residue. Fields, in order: V gene, J gene, D gene, clone size, CDR3 DNA, CDR3 protein. The D gene is left open where the match is weak. Expanded clones get a size class; other rows say once, few or many, or leave the size out.

V gene: TRBV7-8; J gene: TRBJ2-2; D gene: -; clone size: once; CDR3 DNA: TGTGCCAGCAGCAAGGGACTCTCCAACACCGGGGAGCTGTTTTTT; CDR3 protein: CASSKGLSNTGELFF
V gene: TRBV3-1/TRBV3-2; J gene: TRBJ1-2; D gene: TRBD1; clone size: -; CDR3 DNA: TGTGCCAGCAGCCAAAACGAGGGGGCTGGCTACACCTTC; CDR3 protein: CASSQNEGAGYTF
V gene: TRBV5-1; J gene: TRBJ2-3; D gene: -; clone size: -; CDR3 DNA: TGCGCCAGCAGCTTAGCGCAGAAGGCGGATACGCAGTATTTT; CDR3 protein: CASSLAQKADTQYF
V gene: TRBV2; J gene: TRBJ1-1; D gene: TRBD1; clone size: once; CDR3 DNA: TGTGCCAGCAGTCCCCGACAGGGGGTGGGCACTGAAGCTTTCTTT; CDR3 protein: CASSPRQGVGTEAFF
V gene: TRBV11-3; J gene: TRBJ2-3; D gene: -; clone size: -; CDR3 DNA: TGTGCCAGCAGCTTAGGGGTGTCGGGGGCGCAGTATTTT; CDR3 protein: CASSLGVSGAQYF
V gene: TRBV20-1; J gene: TRBJ2-3; D gene: TRBD2; clone size: -; CDR3 DNA: TGCAGTGCTAGTTCAATGGCGGGAGATAAAGATACGCAGTATTTT; CDR3 protein: CSASSMAGDKDTQYF
V gene: TRBV6-5; J gene: TRBJ2-7; D gene: TRBD2; clone size: -; CDR3 DNA: TGTGCCAGCTCAGGGCGGGGGTTTCAGGGTCGGGAGCAGTACTTC; CDR3 protein: CASSGRGFQGREQYF
V gene: TRBV7-3; J gene: TRBJ2-3; D gene: TRBD1; clone size: -; CDR3 DNA: TGTGCCAGCAGCAGGACAGGGGGTGGGACAGATACGCAGTATTTT; CDR3 protein: CASSRTGGGTDTQYF
V gene: TRBV11-2; J gene: TRBJ1-5; D gene: -; clone size: few; CDR3 DNA: TGTGCCAGCAGCTTAACCCCCAGGGATGAACAGCCCCAGCATTTT; CDR3 protein: CASSLTPRDEQPQHF
V gene: TRBV5-4; J gene: TRBJ2-7; D gene: -; clone size: -; CDR3 DNA: TGTGCCAGCAGCTTGGGCGGCACGCCCTGGGACGAGCAGTACTTC; CDR3 protein: CASSLGGTPWDEQYF
V gene: TRBV5-1; J gene: TRBJ2-3; D gene: TRBD1; clone size: -; CDR3 DNA: TGCGCCAGCAGCCCCGGACAGGGAAGCACAGATACGCAGTATTTT; CDR3 protein: CASSPGQGSTDTQYF
V gene: TRBV7-8; J gene: TRBJ1-1; D gene: -; clone size: -; CDR3 DNA: TGTGCCAGCAGCTTTCCGGGACTCCGGAACACTGAAGCTTTCTTT; CDR3 protein: CASSFPGLRNTEAFF
V gene: TRBV19; J gene: TRBJ2-2; D gene: -; clone size: -; CDR3 DNA: TGTGCCAGTAGTACGGACAGCTCAGGGTTTTCCGGGGAGCTGTTTTTT; CDR3 protein: CASSTDSSGFSGELFF
V gene: TRBV9; J gene: TRBJ2-1; D gene: -; clone size: -; CDR3 DNA: TGTGCCAGCAGCGTAGTTGTATCTTACAATGAGCAGTTCTTC; CDR3 protein: CASSVVVSYNEQFF
V gene: TRBV4-3; J gene: TRBJ1-1; D gene: -; clone size: -; CDR3 DNA: TGCGCCAGCAGCCAAGATTCTGTCGGGGGGCGCGAGGATGAAGCTTTCTTT; CDR3 protein: CASSQDSVGGREDEAFF
V gene: TRBV12-5; J gene: TRBJ1-2; D gene: TRBD1; clone size: -; CDR3 DNA: TGTGCTAGTGGTCCAGCTTATCTCCCGGGACAGGCAGGCTACACCTTC; CDR3 protein: CASGPAYLPGQAGYTF
V gene: TRBV5-6; J gene: TRBJ2-1; D gene: TRBD2; clone size: -; CDR3 DNA: TGTGCCAGCAGCTTAATCGGACTAGCGGGAGTCGGGGAGCAGTTCTTC; CDR3 protein: CASSLIGLAGVGEQFF
V gene: TRBV4-1; J gene: TRBJ2-7; D gene: TRBD2; clone size: -; CDR3 DNA: TGCGCCAGCCCTGTAACGAGGGGACTAGCGGGAGCGGGCCCCTACGAGCAGTACTTC; CDR3 protein: CASPVTRGLAGAGPYEQYF
V gene: TRBV6-6; J gene: TRBJ2-3; D gene: -; clone size: -; CDR3 DNA: TGTGCCAGCAGCCCTGGAGGGCCGTCAGATACGCAGTATTTT; CDR3 protein: CASSPGGPSDTQYF
V gene: TRBV7-9; J gene: TRBJ1-2; D gene: TRBD1; clone size: -; CDR3 DNA: TGTGCCAGCAGCTCGAACAGGGGGTCATGGGGCTACACCTTC; CDR3 protein: CASSSNRGSWGYTF
V gene: TRBV7-9; J gene: TRBJ2-5; D gene: TRBD1; clone size: -; CDR3 DNA: TGTGCCAGCAGCACCGGGACAGACCGCCAAGAGACCCAGTACTTC; CDR3 protein: CASSTGTDRQETQYF
V gene: TRBV5-1; J gene: TRBJ1-6; D gene: -; clone size: -; CDR3 DNA: TGCGCCAGCAGCTACCGGGAAATCAATTCACCCCTCCACTTT; CDR3 protein: CASSYREINSPLHF
V gene: TRBV6-5; J gene: TRBJ2-6; D gene: -; clone size: -; CDR3 DNA: TGTGCCAGCACCTTCGCCGGGACTGGGGCCAACGTCCTGACTTTC; CDR3 protein: CASTFAGTGANVLTF
V gene: TRBV19; J gene: TRBJ2-3; D gene: TRBD1; clone size: -; CDR3 DNA: TGTGCCAGTAGTGCAATGCAGGGGGCGAGGGGCACAGATACGCAGTATTTT; CDR3 protein: CASSAMQGARGTDTQYF
V gene: TRBV6-6; J gene: TRBJ2-2; D gene: TRBD2; clone size: few; CDR3 DNA: TGTGCCAGCAGTTACATACTAGCGGGAAACACCGGGGAGCTGTTTTTT; CDR3 protein: CASSYILAGNTGELFF
V gene: TRBV25-1; J gene: TRBJ2-3; D gene: -; clone size: -; CDR3 DNA: TGTGCCAGCAGGAGGGAGAGCACAGATACGCAGTATTTT; CDR3 protein: CASRRESTDTQYF
V gene: TRBV10-3; J gene: TRBJ1-5; D gene: TRBD1; clone size: -; CDR3 DNA: TGTGCCACTGCACCGGGACAGGGGACAGATCAGCCCCAGCATTTT; CDR3 protein: CATAPGQGTDQPQHF
V gene: TRBV5-4; J gene: TRBJ1-1; D gene: -; clone size: -; CDR3 DNA: TGTGCCAGCGGGCGACTTGGGGGGGGATCGAACACTGAAGCTTTCTTT; CDR3 protein: CASGRLGGGSNTEAFF
V gene: TRBV18; J gene: TRBJ2-1; D gene: TRBD1; clone size: -; CDR3 DNA: TGTGCCAGCTCACCCCCGGGACAGTACTCCTACAATGAGCAGTTCTTC; CDR3 protein: CASSPPGQYSYNEQFF
V gene: TRBV6-4; J gene: TRBJ2-5; D gene: TRBD2; clone size: -; CDR3 DNA: TGTGCCAGCGTGCGGGAGGGGGCTAGCGGGCACCAAGAGACCCAGTACTTC; CDR3 protein: CASVREGASGHQETQYF
V gene: TRBV29-1; J gene: TRBJ1-1; D gene: -; clone size: -; CDR3 DNA: TGCAGCGTTGAACTGAACATGAACACTGAAGCTTTCTTT; CDR3 protein: CSVELNMNTEAFF
V gene: TRBV7-2; J gene: TRBJ2-7; D gene: TRBD2; clone size: -; CDR3 DNA: TGTGCCAGCAGCTCCTATCGGACTAGCGGCTACGAGCAGTACTTC; CDR3 protein: CASSSYRTSGYEQYF
V gene: TRBV5-6; J gene: TRBJ1-1; D gene: TRBD1; clone size: -; CDR3 DNA: TGTGCCAGCAGCCCCACGGACAGGGTAAACACTGAAGCTTTCTTT; CDR3 protein: CASSPTDRVNTEAFF
V gene: TRBV18; J gene: TRBJ1-5; D gene: -; clone size: -; CDR3 DNA: TGTGCCAGCTCACCACAGAGGCTCAATCAGCCCCAGCATTTT; CDR3 protein: CASSPQRLNQPQHF
V gene: TRBV19; J gene: TRBJ2-7; D gene: TRBD2; clone size: -; CDR3 DNA: TGTGCCAGTAGTCCTGGACTAGCGGGAGGGTCCCGCGAGCAGTACTTC; CDR3 protein: CASSPGLAGGSREQYF
V gene: TRBV28; J gene: TRBJ1-2; D gene: TRBD1; clone size: -; CDR3 DNA: TGTGCCAGCAGTACCCCCGGGACAGGGAATGGCTACACCTTC; CDR3 protein: CASSTPGTGNGYTF
V gene: TRBV13; J gene: TRBJ1-2; D gene: -; clone size: -; CDR3 DNA: TGTGCCAGCAGCCCCGACAGTGGAGCTAACTATGGCTACACCTTC; CDR3 protein: CASSPDSGANYGYTF
V gene: TRBV19; J gene: TRBJ2-3; D gene: TRBD2; clone size: -; CDR3 DNA: TGTGCCAGTAGTAGGGGGACTAGCGAGGATACGCAGTATTTT; CDR3 protein: CASSRGTSEDTQYF
V gene: TRBV3-1/TRBV3-2; J gene: TRBJ2-1; D gene: -; clone size: once; CDR3 DNA: TGTGCCAGCAGCCAAGGGGGCGGGGGCCGGTACAATGAGCAGTTCTTC; CDR3 protein: CASSQGGGGRYNEQFF
V gene: TRBV28; J gene: TRBJ2-2; D gene: -; clone size: -; CDR3 DNA: TGTGCCAGCCTTCAGGGGAGTCTCCCCTACGGCGGGGAGCTGTTTTTT; CDR3 protein: CASLQGSLPYGGELFF
V gene: TRBV28; J gene: TRBJ2-5; D gene: -; clone size: -; CDR3 DNA: TGTGCCAGCAGTTGGGCAGAGAGAGCGGTAGAGACCCAGTACTTC; CDR3 protein: CASSWAERAVETQYF
V gene: TRBV7-9; J gene: TRBJ1-1; D gene: -; clone size: few; CDR3 DNA: TGTGCCAGCAGTCTCACTAACACTGAAGCTTTCTTT; CDR3 protein: CASSLTNTEAFF
V gene: TRBV29-1; J gene: TRBJ2-3; D gene: TRBD1; clone size: -; CDR3 DNA: TGCAGCGCCGGCTACAGGGGCCGCCGTTATACGCAGTATTTT; CDR3 protein: CSAGYRGRRYTQYF
V gene: TRBV7-3; J gene: TRBJ2-2; D gene: TRBD2; clone size: -; CDR3 DNA: TGTGCCAGCAGCCGACAAGGCGGGAGGGCGAACACCGGGGAGCTGTTTTTT; CDR3 protein: CASSRQGGRANTGELFF
V gene: TRBV10-3; J gene: TRBJ1-1; D gene: -; clone size: -; CDR3 DNA: TGTGCCATCAGTGATTTCGGGGGGAACACTGAAGCTTTCTTT; CDR3 protein: CAISDFGGNTEAFF
V gene: TRBV19; J gene: TRBJ2-2; D gene: -; clone size: -; CDR3 DNA: TGTGCCAGTAGTACCGGGACTTGGAACACCGGGGAGCTGTTTTTT; CDR3 protein: CASSTGTWNTGELFF
V gene: TRBV2; J gene: TRBJ1-2; D gene: -; clone size: -; CDR3 DNA: TGTGCCAGCAGTACAGACACAACTAACTATGGCTACACCTTC; CDR3 protein: CASSTDTTNYGYTF
V gene: TRBV5-1; J gene: TRBJ2-7; D gene: TRBD2; clone size: few; CDR3 DNA: TGCGCCAGCAGCTCCCTAGCGGGAGGGTACTACGAGCAGTACTTC; CDR3 protein: CASSSLAGGYYEQYF
V gene: TRBV5-4; J gene: TRBJ2-3; D gene: TRBD2; clone size: once; CDR3 DNA: TGTGCCAGCAGCTTGCGACTAGCGGGAGGGGGGGCAGATACGCAGTATTTT; CDR3 protein: CASSLRLAGGGADTQYF
V gene: TRBV24-1; J gene: TRBJ2-3; D gene: TRBD2; clone size: -; CDR3 DNA: TGTGCCACCAGTTCGGGACTAGGTACAGATACGCAGTATTTT; CDR3 protein: CATSSGLGTDTQYF
V gene: TRBV7-2; J gene: TRBJ2-5; D gene: TRBD2; clone size: -; CDR3 DNA: TGTGCCAGCAGCCGGACTAGCCCGGGGGAGACCCAGTACTTC; CDR3 protein: CASSRTSPGETQYF
V gene: TRBV3-1/TRBV3-2; J gene: TRBJ1-1; D gene: TRBD1; clone size: -; CDR3 DNA: TGTGCCAGCAGCAAAGGACAGGGAATAACTGAAGCTTTCTTT; CDR3 protein: CASSKGQGITEAFF
V gene: TRBV6-5; J gene: TRBJ2-7; D gene: -; clone size: -; CDR3 DNA: TGTGCCAGTGGGACATCTCTCACCTACGAGCAGTACTTC; CDR3 protein: CASGTSLTYEQYF
V gene: TRBV28; J gene: TRBJ2-7; D gene: -; clone size: -; CDR3 DNA: TGTGCCAGCAGTCCCCGCCGGACACAAACCTACGAGCAGTACTTC; CDR3 protein: CASSPRRTQTYEQYF
V gene: TRBV7-6; J gene: TRBJ2-5; D gene: TRBD2; clone size: -; CDR3 DNA: TGTGCCAGCCTCCCCTGGGCGCTAGCGGGAGAGACCCAGTACTTC; CDR3 protein: CASLPWALAGETQYF
V gene: TRBV5-1; J gene: TRBJ2-2; D gene: TRBD1; clone size: -; CDR3 DNA: TGCGCCAGCAGCTTCGCGGGACAGGGGGCTGCGGGGGAGCTGTTTTTT; CDR3 protein: CASSFAGQGAAGELFF
V gene: TRBV24-1; J gene: TRBJ2-2; D gene: -; clone size: -; CDR3 DNA: TGTGCCACCAGTGTTGAGGTCTCCGGGGAGCTGTTTTTT; CDR3 protein: CATSVEVSGELFF